The 23 T cell receptor beta chains below come from one sample, sequenced in a study of T cell repertoires in cytomegalovirus infection. TCRdb re-analysed the reads in MiXCR, keeping a single row per CDR3 protein. The data contain around 530,000 distinct CDR3 sequences, more than 20% of them singletons. Material: PBMCs. These receptor sequences come from a human donor in good health (CMV status not recorded). Some clones in this sample may be carry-over from other donors' samples.

This clonotype occurred many times. V usage is TRBV7-2 and J usage is TRBJ2-3; unclear D gene. This CDR3 comprises 12 residues. Trimming left V 3 bases short and J 6 bases short, with 7 bases between. In germline, CDR1 is SGHTA, CDR2 FQGNSA. This CDR3 reads CASSFTRDTQYF. The CDR3 bases are TGTGCCAGCAGCTTCACAAGGGATACGCAGTATTTT.

The table lists this clonotype with a few counts. This chain connects TRBV7-2 to TRBJ2-3, with a possible D match to TRBD2 (5 bases). Trimming shortened V by 7 bases and J by 0 bases, and 14 bases separated the two germline ends. CDR3 size: 15 residues. CDR1 and CDR2 (germline): SGHTA, FQGNSA. Written as DNA, the CDR3 is TGTGCCAGCACCCCGGACTTAACCAGCACAGATACGCAGTATTTT. It translates to CASTPDLTSTDTQYF.

The genes are TRBV25-1 and TRBJ1-4; possibly TRBD1 for D (6 bases). The CDR3 has 16 residues. The germline V gene encodes CDR1 MGHDK and CDR2 SYGVNS. The V and J ends lost 1 base and 7 bases respectively, with 16 bases between them. The chain's CDR3 is CASSEFGGPRGEKLFF. In nucleotides, the CDR3 is TGTGCCAGCAGTGAATTTGGTGGCCCCAGGGGTGAAAAACTGTTTTTT.

In its sample, this clonotype was seen a few times. J is TRBJ2-7 and V is TRBV6-2 or TRBV6-3, with 14 bases aligning to TRBD2. The CDR3 is 18 residues long. The V gene's germline CDR1 is MNHEY and CDR2 SVGEGT. V was pared by 4 bases and J by 0 bases, with 8 bases of the junction left unmatched. In DNA form, the CDR3 reads TGTGCCAGCAGTTCCCGACGACTAGCGGGAGGGTTCTCCTACGAGCAGTACTTC. Translation: CASSSRRLAGGFSYEQYF.

This clonotype was recorded many times. The V gene is TRBV7-2, the J gene TRBJ2-3, with 10 bases identical to TRBD1. The length of the CDR3 is 16 residues. The V and J ends lost 4 bases and 6 bases, in that order; junction bases with no gene match: 10. Germline CDR1 reads SGHTA; CDR2 reads FQGNSA. This CDR3 reads CASSYRSTGGVDTQYF. CDR3 nucleotide sequence: TGTGCCAGCAGCTACCGATCGACAGGGGGCGTGGATACGCAGTATTTT. The full variable domain, in which reference TRBV7-2 and TRBJ2-3 provide the parts outside the CDR3, is GAGVSQSPSNKVTEKGKDVELRCDPISGHTALYWYRQSLGQGLEFLIYFQGNSAPDKSGLPSDRFSAERTGGSVSTLTIQRTQQEDSAVYLCASSYRSTGGVDTQYFGPGTRLTVL.

This clonotype has more than one count but fewer than ten. This chain joins TRBV24-1 and TRBJ2-5, with unresolved D. Germline V CDR1 and CDR2: KGHDR, SFDVKD. Between the trimmed V and J ends, which lost 3 bases and 5 bases, there was a span of 12 bases. The CDR3 contains 14 residues. This CDR3 is CATSDPLVSETQYF. The CDR3 DNA is TGTGCCACCAGTGATCCCTTGGTGAGCGAGACCCAGTACTTC.

This clonotype showed up many times. The J gene is TRBJ2-1, the V gene TRBV7-2, with D perhaps TRBD2 (5 bases). Germline V CDR1 and CDR2: SGHTA, FQGNSA. V was cut by 2 bases and J by 0 bases, with 8 bases left in between. The CDR3 is made up of 15 amino acids. The CDR3 coding sequence is TGTGCCAGCAGCTTACAGCGGAGCTCCTACAATGAGCAGTTCTTC. Encoded protein: CASSLQRSSYNEQFF.

Note on this clonotype: A read error may explain this, as a much larger clone is one base away. This rearrangement joins TRBV7-2 to TRBJ2-5, with D unresolved. The germline gives CDR1 SGHTA, CDR2 FQGNSA. This CDR3 region has 13 residues. The germline V and J ends were trimmed by 1 base and 1 base, with 4 bases remaining between them. The CDR3 loop reads CASSLEVQETQYF. As DNA, the CDR3 is TGTGCCAGCAGCTTAGAAGTCCAAGAGACCCAGTACTTC.

This clonotype was observed a handful of times. The chain uses TRBV14 and TRBJ1-2; 8 bases fit TRBD1. The ends lost 2 bases at V and 8 bases at J; junction bases unmatched: 4. Germline V gene data show CDR1 as SGHDN and CDR2 as FVKESK. The CDR3 has 13 residues. The CDR3 sequence: CASSQLDREGYTF. The CDR3 DNA sequence: TGTGCCAGCAGCCAACTGGACAGGGAGGGCTACACCTTC.

The CDR3 sequence is CASSRLADPNTGELFF. The CDR3 DNA reads TGCGCCAGCAGCAGACTAGCGGATCCGAACACCGGGGAGCTGTTTTTT. This sequence joins TRBV4-1 and TRBJ2-2; 9 bases map to TRBD2. Germline V lookup: CDR1 MGHRA, CDR2 YSYEKL. Trimming cost V 5 bases and J 0 bases; bases outside gene matches: 4. The CDR3 spans 16 residues.

The sample holds a few counts of this clonotype. The chain is built from TRBV4-1 and TRBJ1-2; D gene unclear. CDR3 length: 13 amino acids. Trimming removed 0 bases at V and 8 bases at J, with 10 bases between. Germline values: CDR1 MGHRA, CDR2 YSYEKL. DNA of the CDR3: TGCGCCAGCAGCCAAGATAGTTTCCGGGGCTACACCTTC. It codes for CASSQDSFRGYTF.

This chain uses TRBV15 with TRBJ1-2, with a weak D call TRBD1 (5 bases). Germline lookup yields CDR1 LNHNV and CDR2 YYDKDF (reference sequence). V lost 0 bases, J lost 14 bases, and 22 bases lay in between. The length of the CDR3 is 15 residues. The DNA of the CDR3 is TGTGCCACCAGCAGAGATCCTGGGACGGCTATGGCTACGACCTTC. Translating gives CATSRDPGTAMATTF.

The chain links TRBV24-1 to TRBJ2-3; D is perhaps TRBD2 (6 bases). The length of the CDR3 is 15 residues. The germline V and J ends were trimmed by 5 bases and 1 base, with 12 bases remaining between them. Per germline, CDR1 KGHDR and CDR2 SFDVKD. As DNA, the CDR3 is TGTGCCACCAGTGGGACTACCGCTCGCACAGATACGCAGTATTTT. Its protein product is CATSGTTARTDTQYF.

This clonotype was seen a few times. This chain's CDR3 is CASSYLAGATGELFF. CDR3 sequence (DNA): TGTGCCAGCAGTTACCTAGCGGGAGCAACCGGGGAGCTGTTTTTT. The chain uses TRBV6-5 and TRBJ2-2; 10 positions match TRBD2. The CDR3 is 15 residues long. The V gene end was trimmed by 2 bases and the J gene end by 5 bases; junction bases not matched to a gene: 2. Germline-derived CDR1 and CDR2 are MNHEY and SVGAGI.

Many counts were recorded for this clonotype. The DNA for the CDR3 is TGTGCCAGCAGCTTAGATCGGGGCAGAGGAGATACGCAGTATTTT. This codes for CASSLDRGRGDTQYF. The rearrangement links TRBV7-2 to TRBJ2-3; D may match TRBD1 or TRBD2 (5 bases each). The CDR3 length is 15 residues. The V and J ends lost 1 base and 5 bases respectively, with 13 bases between them. CDR1 and CDR2 (germline): SGHTA, FQGNSA.

The V and J genes are TRBV29-1 and TRBJ2-3; 8 bases fit TRBD2. Trimming cost V 7 bases and J 2 bases; bases outside gene matches: 5. Germline values: CDR1 SQVTM, CDR2 ANQGSEA. This CDR3 contains 13 residues. The CDR3 sequence is CSAASGHTDTQYF. For the CDR3, the DNA is TGCAGCGCCGCTAGCGGGCACACAGATACGCAGTATTTT.

The chain has TRBV27 and TRBJ2-3; TRBD1 matches at 9 bases. The V and J ends lost 5 bases and 6 bases, in that order; junction bases with no gene match: 15. Germline CDR1 MNHEY, CDR2 SMNVEV (reference sequence). CDR3 length equals 17 residues. CDR3 amino acids: CASSRTGVLGTSDTQYF. The DNA of the CDR3 is TGTGCCAGCAGTAGGACAGGGGTGTTGGGAACTTCGGATACGCAGTATTTT.

The chain carries TRBV5-1 and TRBJ2-7; 9 nucleotides line up with TRBD1. This CDR3 region has 14 residues. Trimming cost V 5 bases and J 6 bases; bases outside gene matches: 9. Germline V gives CDR1 SGHRS, CDR2 YFSETQ. The CDR3 loop is CASSRVDRGSEQYF. The CDR3 DNA follows: TGCGCCAGCAGTCGTGTGGACAGGGGTTCCGAGCAGTACTTC.

This clonotype was seen only a few times. The V and J genes are TRBV7-6 and TRBJ2-3, with TRBD2 matching 8 bases. The CDR3 is made up of 14 amino acids. Unmatched junction bases numbered 2, after V lost 5 bases and J lost 1 base. Germline CDR1 reads SGHVS; CDR2 reads FNYEAQ. CDR3 amino acids: CASSPLAGTDTQYF. CDR3 in DNA: TGTGCCAGCAGCCCACTAGCGGGCACAGATACGCAGTATTTT.

The chain has TRBV10-3 and TRBJ2-7, with 12 bases fitting TRBD2. The CDR3 length is 16 residues. Germline trimming cut 6 bases from V and 2 bases from J; bases unmatched to any gene: 8. The germline CDR1 and CDR2 sequences are ENHRY and SYGVKD. CDR3 DNA: TGTGCCATCAGCGCCCGGACTAGCGGGAAGGCCTACGAGCAGTACTTC. Protein sequence: CAISARTSGKAYEQYF.

This clonotype was counted at least ten times. The chain carries TRBV7-3 and TRBJ2-6, with D maybe TRBD1 (6 bases). In germline, CDR1 is SGHTA, CDR2 FQGTGA. The CDR3 sequence is 15 residues long. With 8 bases removed from V and 1 base from J, the gap between germline ends came to 12 bases. The CDR3 nucleotides are TGTGCCAGCTCACAGGGAATGTCTGGGGCCAACGTCCTGACTTTC. Translated: CASSQGMSGANVLTF.

This clonotype occurred many times. The V gene is TRBV7-2, the J gene TRBJ2-5; D gene uncertain. The V gene's germline CDR1 is SGHTA and CDR2 FQGNSA. The CDR3 has 14 residues. The V end was cut by 0 bases, the J end by 7 bases, with 12 bases between. The CDR3 DNA reads as TGTGCCAGCAGCTTAGCGTCCGCCGCGAGGACCCAGTACTTC. This encodes CASSLASAARTQYF. Together with reference TRBV7-2 and TRBJ2-5, the CDR3 gives the full variable domain: GAGVSQSPSNKVTEKGKDVELRCDPISGHTALYWYRQSLGQGLEFLIYFQGNSAPDKSGLPSDRFSAERTGGSVSTLTIQRTQQEDSAVYLCASSLASAARTQYFGPGTRLLVL.

The chain couples TRBV12-3 or TRBV12-4 to TRBJ2-3; 7 nucleotides align to TRBD1. There are 16 residues in the CDR3. V was pared by 4 bases and J by 1 base, with 8 bases of the junction left unmatched. CDR3: CASSSQGGTGTDTQYF. The DNA for the CDR3 is TGTGCCAGCAGTTCGCAAGGGGGCACTGGCACAGATACGCAGTATTTT.